Each of the 27 T cell receptor beta chains below was sequenced from the same sample in a study of T-cell memory formation after mild COVID-19. Each CDR3 protein is one row after TCRdb ran MiXCR on the 5' RACE reads. This sample has around 200,000 distinct CDR3 sequences, with over 20% found just once. The sequenced material came from PBMCs or a T cell subset sorted from them (not recorded which). All receptors derive from an adult woman who had mild COVID-19 (a few samples of this study predate the infection). Cell type and time point are not known.

This clonotype was picked up a small number of times. The V gene is TRBV7-6, the J gene TRBJ2-3; TRBD2 matches at 12 bases. Germline V gene lookup returns CDR1 SGHVS and CDR2 FNYEAQ. The CDR3 sequence is 16 residues long. The ends lost 4 bases at V and 1 base at J; junction bases unmatched: 3. The CDR3 DNA sequence: TGTGCCAGCAGCTCCCTAGCGGGGGGGGGCACAGATACGCAGTATTTT. As protein: CASSSLAGGGTDTQYF.

The CDR3 is CSVEAADNEQFF. The CDR3 DNA follows: TGCAGCGTTGAGGCCGCAGACAATGAGCAGTTCTTC. The gene calls are TRBV29-1 and TRBJ2-1; no firm D call. The V end lost 3 bases, the J end lost 5 bases, and 8 bases lay between the germline ends. The CDR3 totals 12 residues. Germline V lookup: CDR1 SQVTM, CDR2 ANQGSEA.

The chain couples TRBV12-3 or TRBV12-4 to TRBJ2-2; tentative D call: TRBD1 (6 bases). The CDR3 runs 17 residues. Trimming cost V 3 bases and J 5 bases, with 19 bases left between them. The CDR3 sequence: CASSFTRQATPTGELFF. The DNA for the CDR3 is TGTGCCAGCAGTTTCACCCGACAGGCTACTCCGACCGGGGAGCTGTTTTTT.

The table lists this clonotype with a few counts. The genes are TRBV11-2 and TRBJ1-2; D uncertain. This CDR3 has 16 amino acids. Trimming removed 3 bases from V and 2 bases from J, with 16 bases in between. Per germline, CDR1 SGHAT and CDR2 FQNNGV. The CDR3 DNA follows: TGTGCCAGCAGCTTTCGGCAGCCGGGTCTAAACTATGGCTACACCTTC. This codes for CASSFRQPGLNYGYTF.

This sequence joins TRBV5-1 and TRBJ1-2; 11 bases agree with TRBD1. The CDR3 runs 14 residues. Germline values: CDR1 SGHRS, CDR2 YFSETQ. J lost 6 bases, V lost 7 bases, and 8 bases had no gene match. The CDR3 spells CASGTRTGGDGYTF. The CDR3 DNA follows: TGCGCCAGCGGTACGCGGACAGGGGGCGATGGCTACACCTTC.

The rearrangement joins TRBV20-1 to TRBJ2-3, with a weak D call TRBD1 (6 bases). The V and J ends lost 6 bases and 2 bases respectively, with 15 bases between them. The CDR3 has 14 amino acids. Germline V gene sequence: CDR1 DFQATT, CDR2 SNEGSKA (reference sequence). The CDR3 loop is CSAPIQGTTDTQYF. Written as DNA, the CDR3 is TGCAGTGCACCAATACAGGGAACCACAGATACGCAGTATTTT.

This clonotype was detected a few times. The V gene is TRBV7-2, the J gene TRBJ2-3; D call uncertain. The germline V gene encodes CDR1 SGHTA and CDR2 FQGNSA. This CDR3 has 13 residues. Trimming pared 2 bases from V and 0 bases from J, leaving 3 bases between. The CDR3 is CASSLMSTDTQYF. The CDR3 DNA follows: TGTGCCAGCAGCTTAATGAGCACAGATACGCAGTATTTT.

This clonotype came up a few times. The chain carries TRBV27 and TRBJ1-1; unclear D gene. V was cut by 6 bases and J by 6 bases, with 14 bases left in between. The CDR3 is 13 amino acids. The germline gives CDR1 MNHEY, CDR2 SMNVEV (reference sequence). CDR3 loop: CASSLAKGSEAFF. Here the CDR3 DNA reads TGTGCCAGCAGCCTGGCGAAGGGCTCTGAAGCTTTCTTT.

This clonotype was seen more than once but under ten times. The chain links TRBV4-3 to TRBJ2-7; D is perhaps TRBD2 (6 bases). Trimming took off 4 bases at V and 0 bases at J, with 13 bases between the two ends. Looked up from germline, CDR1 is LGHNA and CDR2 is YSLEER. This CDR3 region has 15 residues. CDR3 DNA sequence: TGCGCCAGCAGCCCCACCGGGAGAAGCTCCTACGAGCAGTACTTC. It encodes CASSPTGRSSYEQYF.

A few counts support this clonotype. The genes are TRBV7-9 and TRBJ2-3, with 7 bases identical to TRBD1. The J segment lost 6 bases and the V segment lost 1 base, leaving 4 bases of the junction unmatched. The CDR3 spans 14 residues. The germline V gene has CDR1 SEHNR and CDR2 FQNEAQ (reference sequence). DNA of the CDR3: TGTGCCAGCAGCTTAGACAGGGGTTACGATACGCAGTATTTT. Amino acid sequence: CASSLDRGYDTQYF.

This clonotype turned up a few times. The chain combines TRBV10-2 with TRBJ1-2; tentatively, D is TRBD1 (5 bases). Germline V gene lookup returns CDR1 WSHSY and CDR2 SAAADI. This CDR3 comprises 14 residues. Trimming took off 0 bases at V and 6 bases at J, with 11 bases between the two ends. The CDR3 sequence is CASSESQQGDGYTF. For the CDR3, the DNA is TGCGCCAGCAGTGAGTCCCAGCAGGGCGATGGCTACACCTTC.

The J gene is TRBJ2-7, the V gene TRBV7-9; D may be TRBD1 or TRBD2 (5 bases each). Germline V gives CDR1 SEHNR, CDR2 FQNEAQ (reference sequence). The CDR3 is 14 amino acids. V was clipped by 6 bases and J by 2 bases, with 14 bases between them. CDR3 coding DNA: TGTGCCAGCAGAACCGGGACGGACCCCTACGAGCAGTACTTC. Residues: CASRTGTDPYEQYF.

This rearrangement joins TRBV2 to TRBJ1-5; D gene unclear. The CDR3 runs 13 residues. Germline lookup yields CDR1 SNHLY and CDR2 FYNNEI. Trimming removed 8 bases from V and 7 bases from J, with 15 bases in between. CDR3 in amino acids: CASGDGPRQPQHF. The CDR3 DNA reads TGTGCCAGCGGCGACGGCCCTAGGCAGCCCCAGCATTTT.

This clonotype showed up just a few times. This chain links TRBV4-1 with TRBJ1-3; D call uncertain. Per germline, CDR1 MGHRA and CDR2 YSYEKL. Trimming left V 4 bases short and J 0 bases short, with 10 bases between. The CDR3 length is 15 residues. The CDR3 loop is CASSPEQSSGNTIYF. CDR3 in DNA: TGCGCCAGCAGCCCCGAACAGAGCTCTGGAAACACCATATATTTT.

This clonotype was observed many times. The genes are TRBV21-1 and TRBJ2-7; the D segment call TRBD1 is taken from the table without a DNA check. TRBV21-1 is listed as a pseudogene. This CDR3 is built from 13 residues. CDR3 in amino acids: CASSFRTCVSQYF. The CDR3, as DNA: TGTGCCAGCAGCTTTCGGACCTGTGTATCGCAGTACTTC.

V gene TRBV10-3 combines with J gene TRBJ2-5; a possible D gene is TRBD2 (5 bases). V lost 7 bases and J lost 5, with 17 bases in between. Germline V CDR1 and CDR2: ENHRY, SYGVKD. This CDR3 is 14 amino acids long. The CDR3, as DNA: TGTGCCATCAAGGAGGAAATAGGCCCGGAGACCCAGTACTTC. This translates into CAIKEEIGPETQYF.

This clonotype was picked up a small number of times. This chain joins TRBV6-1 and TRBJ1-1, with a weak D call TRBD1 (5 bases). Trimming shortened V by 1 base and J by 9 bases, and 12 bases separated the two germline ends. The CDR3 runs to 13 residues. Germline CDR1 MNHNS, CDR2 SASEGT. For the CDR3, the DNA is TGTGCCAGCAGTGAAGGGGGGGACTTTAAAGCTTTCTTT. Translating gives CASSEGGDFKAFF.

This clonotype was observed a handful of times. This rearrangement joins TRBV19 to TRBJ2-1; unclear D gene. The germline V gene has CDR1 LNHDA and CDR2 SQIVND (reference sequence). Trimming pared 5 bases from V and 8 bases from J, leaving 13 bases between. The CDR3 runs to 13 residues. CDR3 in DNA: TGTGCCAGTAGTCAAGCTAGTTGGGATGAGCAGTTCTTC. Amino acid sequence: CASSQASWDEQFF.

This rearrangement joins TRBV6-5 to TRBJ1-2, with D hard to call. Trimming took 2 bases from V and 0 from J, leaving 10 bases between them. The CDR3 length is 15 residues. CDR1 and CDR2 from the germline V gene are MNHEY and SVGAGI. The chain's CDR3 is CASSYLGSSNYGYTF. The CDR3 DNA reads TGTGCCAGCAGTTACCTTGGATCCTCTAACTATGGCTACACCTTC.

The chain links TRBV7-2 to TRBJ2-3, with 8 bases aligning to TRBD2. J lost 2 bases, V lost 1 base, and 8 bases had no gene match. The CDR3 is 17 residues long. From germline, CDR1 is SGHTA and CDR2 FQGNSA. CDR3 protein: CASSLDPLAGFTDTQYF. The CDR3 DNA reads TGTGCCAGCAGCTTAGACCCTTTAGCGGGGTTCACAGATACGCAGTATTTT.

This clonotype was detected a few times. V usage is TRBV4-2 and J usage is TRBJ2-4, with no clear D. Trimming took off 0 bases at V and 0 bases at J, with 6 bases between the two ends. The CDR3 consists of 15 residues. Germline lookup yields CDR1 LGHNA and CDR2 YNFKEQ. CDR3 bases: TGTGCCAGCAGCCAAGACGTTGAAGCCAAAAACATTCAGTACTTC. Protein sequence: CASSQDVEAKNIQYF.

There are many counts of this clonotype. This sequence joins TRBV5-1 and TRBJ2-7, with TRBD1 identical over 9 bases. The germline V gene encodes CDR1 SGHRS and CDR2 YFSETQ. This CDR3 spans 14 amino acids. The J segment lost 6 bases and the V segment lost 2 bases, leaving 6 bases of the junction unmatched. CDR3 nucleotide sequence: TGCGCCAGCAGCTTTTCTGGACAGGGGCTCGAGCAGTACTTC. Translating it yields CASSFSGQGLEQYF.

This clonotype came up many times. The chain joins TRBV6-1 to TRBJ2-5; D is uncertain. Germline values: CDR1 MNHNS, CDR2 SASEGT. This CDR3 is built from 11 residues. Between the trimmed V and J ends, which lost 4 bases and 1 base, there was a span of 1 base. Here the CDR3 DNA reads TGTGCCAGCAGTGGCCAAGAGACCCAGTACTTC. Its translation: CASSGQETQYF.

The sample holds a few counts of this clonotype. The genes are TRBV3-1 and TRBJ2-7; unclear D gene. Trimming stripped 4 bases from V and 0 bases from J, with 10 bases between. The CDR3 contains 14 residues. In germline, CDR1 is LGHDT, CDR2 YNNKEL (reference sequence). CDR3 bases: TGTGCCAGCAGCCGCGGAATTAACTCCTACGAGCAGTACTTC. Its protein is CASSRGINSYEQYF.

This clonotype was observed a few times. The chain combines TRBV29-1 with TRBJ2-3, with D perhaps matching TRBD1 or TRBD2 (7 bases each). This CDR3 comprises 15 residues. V was pared by 2 bases and J by 3 bases, with 15 bases between. The germline CDR1 and CDR2 sequences are SQVTM and ANQGSEA. This CDR3 is CSVESRGGLTDTQYF. CDR3 nucleotide sequence: TGCAGCGTTGAAAGCAGGGGGGGCTTAACAGATACGCAGTATTTT.

This chain joins TRBV4-2 and TRBJ1-1; D gene ambiguous. The CDR3 sequence is 17 residues long. Germline V gives CDR1 LGHNA, CDR2 YNFKEQ. V gave up 0 bases and J gave up 11 bases, with 25 bases separating them. The CDR3 bases are TGTGCCAGCAGCCAAGAGATGAGCGCCCCACCGGGTTTTACGGCTTTCTTT. It encodes CASSQEMSAPPGFTAFF.

This chain connects TRBV7-3 to TRBJ2-2; 10 bases line up with TRBD1. From germline, CDR1 is SGHTA and CDR2 FQGTGA. This CDR3 has 16 residues. The J segment lost 6 bases and the V segment lost 1 base, leaving 5 bases of the junction unmatched. CDR3 loop: CASSLIGTGAAGELFF. The CDR3 bases are TGTGCCAGCAGCTTAATCGGGACAGGGGCGGCCGGGGAGCTGTTTTTT.